The clone carrying this T cell receptor (beta chain) was counted a single time. This entry comes from a study of blood T cell repertoires in COVID-19. Study-level background: The cDNA or gDNA used as material had been derived from T cells, B-cell-depleted T cells, or PBMCs.

V lost 1 base and J lost 4, with 5 bases in between. This CDR3 has 12 residues. Germline CDR1 and CDR2: SGHAT and FQNNGV. Method: immunoSEQ multiplex PCR; TCRdb's copy keeps in-frame clones and lacks some. Altogether a few hundred thousand clones are present, 85% being singletons, with the ten largest covering around 3.9%. This chain uses TRBV11-2 with TRBJ2-7; unclear D gene. The origin of this receptor is a woman in her 50s with active or convalescent COVID-19. Sequenced material: peripheral blood. This CDR3 reads CASSLAVYEQYF. In nucleotides, the CDR3 is TGTGCCAGCAGCTTAGCCGTATACGAGCAGTACTTC.